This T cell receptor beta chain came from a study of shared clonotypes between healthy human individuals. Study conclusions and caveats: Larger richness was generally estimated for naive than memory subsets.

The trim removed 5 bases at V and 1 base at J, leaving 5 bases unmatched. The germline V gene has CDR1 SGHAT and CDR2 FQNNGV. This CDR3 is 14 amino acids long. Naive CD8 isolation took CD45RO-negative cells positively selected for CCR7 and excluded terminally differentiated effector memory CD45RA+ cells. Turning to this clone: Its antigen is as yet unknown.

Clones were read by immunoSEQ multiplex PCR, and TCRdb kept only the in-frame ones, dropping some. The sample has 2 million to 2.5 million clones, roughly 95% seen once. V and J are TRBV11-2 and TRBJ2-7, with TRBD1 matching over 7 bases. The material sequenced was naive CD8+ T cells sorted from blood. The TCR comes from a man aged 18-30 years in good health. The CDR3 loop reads CASSGTEISYEQYF. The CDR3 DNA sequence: TGTGCCAGCAGCGGGACAGAGATATCCTACGAGCAGTACTTC. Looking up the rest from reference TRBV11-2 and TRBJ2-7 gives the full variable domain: EAGVAQSPRYKIIEKRQSVAFWCNPISGHATLYWYQQILGQGPKLLIQFQNNGVVDDSQLPKDRFSAERLKGVDSTLKIQPAKLEDSAVYLCASSGTEISYEQYFGPGTRLTVT.